Below, 23 T cell receptor beta chains from the same sample are listed, as sequenced in a study of blood T cell repertoires in COVID-19. The data were produced by immunoSEQ multiplex PCR, yet TCRdb's version contains in-frame clones alone and is incomplete. The table has around 250,000 clones, about four fifths seen once. Specimen: peripheral blood. The receptor source for this set is a man in his thirties or forties who had recovered from COVID-19.

The J gene is TRBJ1-4, the V gene TRBV3-1 (or the pseudogene TRBV3-2); D remains ambiguous. Between the trimmed V and J ends, which lost 5 bases and 5 bases, there was a span of 9 bases. This CDR3 contains 13 residues. The germline gives CDR1 LGHDT, CDR2 YNNKEL (reference sequence). The CDR3 DNA reads as TGTGCCAGCAGCTACGCGGTGAATGAAAAACTGTTTTTT. Amino acid sequence: CASSYAVNEKLFF.

V and J are TRBV5-1 and TRBJ2-3; D gene uncertain. The CDR3 consists of 15 residues. The germline CDR1 and CDR2 sequences are SGHRS and YFSETQ. V gave up 0 bases and J gave up 2 bases, with 10 bases separating them. CDR3 residues: CASSLAGDATDTQYF. The CDR3, as DNA: TGCGCCAGCAGCTTGGCGGGTGATGCCACAGATACGCAGTATTTT.

This chain uses TRBV7-8 with TRBJ2-3; no reliable D call. Trimming removed 1 base at V and 1 base at J, with 9 bases between. Germline CDR1 is SGHVS and CDR2 is FQNEAQ. The CDR3 covers 15 residues. The CDR3 protein is CASSLGLGGTDTQYF. The CDR3 DNA reads as TGTGCCAGCAGCTTAGGCTTGGGCGGCACAGATACGCAGTATTTT.

This CDR3 is CASIPGQNTGELFF. CDR3 DNA sequence: TGCGCCAGCATCCCGGGACAAAACACCGGGGAGCTGTTTTTT. This chain links TRBV10-2 with TRBJ2-2; a possible D gene is TRBD1 (6 bases). Trimming shortened V by 7 bases and J by 2 bases, and 11 bases separated the two germline ends. Germline loops: CDR1 WSHSY, CDR2 SAAADI. This CDR3 contains 14 residues.

This clone was observed once. V gene TRBV7-8 combines with J gene TRBJ1-2; tentatively, D is TRBD1 (5 bases). Germline-derived CDR1 and CDR2 are SGHVS and FQNEAQ. The V and J ends lost 4 bases and 5 bases respectively, with 14 bases between them. The CDR3 extends over 14 amino acids. This CDR3 reads CASSSREGRYGYTF. Written as DNA, the CDR3 is TGTGCCAGCAGCTCCCGGGAGGGGCGTTATGGCTACACCTTC.

V and J are TRBV10-3 and TRBJ1-2; 12 bases are shared with TRBD1. The CDR3 consists of 17 residues. In germline, CDR1 is ENHRY, CDR2 SYGVKD. The V and J ends lost 4 bases and 4 bases, in that order; junction bases with no gene match: 10. The CDR3 DNA reads as TGTGCCATCAGTGGCCGGGACAGGGGGCCGCCACCCTATGGCTACACCTTC. Its protein product is CAISGRDRGPPPYGYTF.

This clone was observed once. The CDR3 sequence is CASSNADPGLATDTQYF. Here the CDR3 DNA reads TGCGCCAGCAGCAACGCCGATCCGGGACTAGCTACAGATACGCAGTATTTT. The V gene is TRBV5-1, the J gene TRBJ2-3; 9 bases align to TRBD2. Trimming at V came to 4 bases and at J to 3 bases, leaving 12 bases not matched to a gene. The CDR3 contains 17 residues. Per germline, CDR1 SGHRS and CDR2 YFSETQ.

V gene TRBV13 combines with J gene TRBJ2-3; 12 nucleotides line up with TRBD2. The CDR3 sequence is 17 residues long. The V gene's germline CDR1 is PRHDT and CDR2 FYEKMQ (reference sequence). V shed 3 bases and J 6 bases; nucleotides not matched to a gene: 10. The CDR3 DNA is TGTGCCAGCAGCTTGTGGGCTAGCGGGGGGGCAGTCGATACGCAGTATTTT. Residues: CASSLWASGGAVDTQYF.

V and J are TRBV6-1 and TRBJ2-6; D gene uncertain. Germline V gene sequence: CDR1 MNHNS, CDR2 SASEGT. Trimming removed 2 bases at V and 0 bases at J, with 5 bases between. CDR3 length: 15 residues. CDR3 DNA: TGTGCCAGCAGTGAAATCTCCTCTGGGGCCAACGTCCTGACTTTC. Protein sequence: CASSEISSGANVLTF.

The V and J genes are TRBV15 and TRBJ2-7; TRBD2 matches at 9 bases. Germline V gives CDR1 LNHNV, CDR2 YYDKDF (reference sequence). CDR3 length equals 17 residues. The ends lost 0 bases at V and 2 bases at J; junction bases unmatched: 8. CDR3 nucleotides: TGTGCCACCAGCAGAGATCGAGGGACTAGCTTCACCTACGAGCAGTACTTC. Translated: CATSRDRGTSFTYEQYF.

The gene calls are TRBV5-6 and TRBJ2-5; 8 nucleotides match TRBD2. From germline, CDR1 is SGHDT and CDR2 YYEEEE. The CDR3 extends over 14 amino acids. Germline trimming cut 1 base from V and 5 bases from J; bases unmatched to any gene: 4. The CDR3: CASSLTSGLETQYF. The CDR3 nucleotides read TGTGCCAGCAGCTTGACTAGCGGCTTGGAGACCCAGTACTTC.

This chain links TRBV18 with TRBJ1-5; D not certain. Germline V gene sequence: CDR1 KGHSH, CDR2 LQKENI. The CDR3 is 14 residues long. V dropped 3 bases and J dropped 9 bases, with 15 bases sitting between them. The CDR3 DNA sequence: TGTGCCAGCTCACCGATTGCTGGCCCATCGCCCCAGCATTTT. Translation gives CASSPIAGPSPQHF. Combining the CDR3 with reference TRBV18 and TRBJ1-5 gives the whole variable domain NAGVMQNPRHLVRRRGQEARLRCSPMKGHSHVYWYRQLPEEGLKFMVYLQKENIIDESGMPKERFSAEFPKEGPSILRIQQVVRGDSAAYFCASSPIAGPSPQHFGDGTRLSIL.

The V and J genes are TRBV2 and TRBJ2-5; TRBD1 might be the D (5 bases). The CDR3 loop spans 13 amino acids. V was shortened by 6 bases and J by 2 bases, with 10 bases between the two germline ends. Germline V CDR1 and CDR2: SNHLY, FYNNEI. CDR3 region: CASRLGRQETQYF. The CDR3 DNA is TGTGCCAGCAGGTTGGGGCGGCAAGAGACCCAGTACTTC. Variable domain in full (rest from reference TRBV2 and TRBJ2-5): EPEVTQTPSHQVTQMGQEVILRCVPISNHLYFYWYRQILGQKVEFLVSFYNNEISEKSEIFDDQFSVERPDGSNFTLKIRSTKLEDSAMYFCASRLGRQETQYFGPGTRLLVL.

The chain recombines TRBV19 with TRBJ1-1, with 7 bases fitting TRBD1. Germline CDR1 and CDR2: LNHDA and SQIVND (reference sequence). The V gene end was trimmed by 3 bases and the J gene end by 2 bases; junction bases not matched to a gene: 6. CDR3 length: 15 amino acids. Here the CDR3 reads CASSIPGQPNTEAFF. The CDR3 nucleotides are TGTGCCAGTAGTATTCCGGGACAGCCTAACACTGAAGCTTTCTTT. Drawing the rest from reference TRBV19 and TRBJ1-1, the complete variable domain is DGGITQSPKYLFRKEGQNVTLSCEQNLNHDAMYWYRQDPGQGLRLIYYSQIVNDFQKGDIAEGYSVSREKKESFPLTVTSAQKNPTAFYLCASSIPGQPNTEAFFGQGTRLTVV.

A remark on this clone: The sample contains more than one DNA sequence encoding this CDR3. The rearrangement joins TRBV5-1 to TRBJ1-1, with TRBD1 identical over 8 bases. This CDR3 region has 14 residues. J was trimmed by 5 bases and V by 0 bases; bases with no gene match: 3. Germline values: CDR1 SGHRS, CDR2 YFSETQ. CDR3 nucleotides: TGCGCCAGCAGCTTGGGTCAGGGGGCGACTGAAGCTTTCTTT. It translates to CASSLGQGATEAFF. Full variable domain (rest looked up from reference TRBV5-1 and TRBJ1-1): KAGVTQTPRYLIKTRGQQVTLSCSPISGHRSVSWYQQTPGQGLQFLFEYFSETQRNKGNFPGRFSGRQFSNSRSEMNVSTLELGDSALYLCASSLGQGATEAFFGQGTRLTVV.

The chain couples TRBV13 to TRBJ1-6, with D possibly being TRBD1 (6 bases). Germline V CDR1 and CDR2: PRHDT, FYEKMQ (reference sequence). V dropped 3 bases and J dropped 8 bases, with 8 bases sitting between them. The CDR3 consists of 13 residues. The CDR3 sequence is CASSFEGDSPLHF. For the CDR3, the DNA is TGTGCCAGCAGCTTTGAGGGGGATTCACCCCTCCACTTT. The whole variable domain, remainder taken from reference TRBV13 and TRBJ1-6, is AAGVIQSPRHLIKEKRETATLKCYPIPRHDTVYWYQQGPGQDPQFLISFYEKMQSDKGSIPDRFSAQQFSDYHSELNMSSLELGDSALYFCASSFEGDSPLHFGNGTRLTVT.

The chain combines TRBV10-2 with TRBJ2-1; 9 bases align to TRBD2. The CDR3 consists of 16 residues. V was clipped by 2 bases and J by 4 bases; unmatched bases: 6. Germline-derived CDR1 and CDR2 are WSHSY and SAAADI. The CDR3 is CASSERRGGPYNEQFF. The CDR3 DNA sequence: TGCGCCAGCAGTGAGCGGCGGGGGGGTCCATACAATGAGCAGTTCTTC.

The chain combines TRBV7-7 with TRBJ2-5; 10 bases map to TRBD2. The CDR3 covers 16 residues. The germline CDR1 and CDR2 sequences are SSHAT and FNYEAQ (reference sequence). V shed 5 bases, J shed 1 base, and the junction held 7 bases outside the gene matches. The CDR3 region has the DNA TGTGCCAGCAGCCCCCGGACTAGCGGAATCCAAGAGACCCAGTACTTC. Translation: CASSPRTSGIQETQYF.

The chain has TRBV19 and TRBJ2-1; D not certain. Trimming shortened V by 5 bases and J by 0 bases, and 8 bases separated the two germline ends. The germline V gene encodes CDR1 LNHDA and CDR2 SQIVND (reference sequence). This CDR3 is 14 amino acids long. The CDR3: CASSLVSSYNEQFF. CDR3 nucleotide sequence: TGTGCCAGTAGTCTAGTGAGCTCCTACAATGAGCAGTTCTTC.

This sequence joins TRBV4-2 and TRBJ2-3; TRBD2 matches 8 bases. The length of the CDR3 is 16 residues. Per the germline V gene, CDR1 is LGHNA and CDR2 is YNFKEQ. Trimming cost V 1 base and J 6 bases; bases outside gene matches: 9. The chain's CDR3 is CASSQAGGAGVDTQYF. The CDR3 DNA follows: TGTGCCAGCAGCCAAGCCGGGGGGGCCGGGGTGGATACGCAGTATTTT.

The V gene is TRBV7-2, the J gene TRBJ2-6; D is perhaps TRBD1 (5 bases). CDR1 SGHTA and CDR2 FQGNSA come from the germline V gene. The V and J ends lost 3 bases and 1 base respectively, with 10 bases between them. The CDR3 extends over 16 amino acids. CDR3 nucleotides: TGTGCCAGCAGCTTCCAGGGCCTATCTGGGGCCAACGTCCTGACTTTC. It yields the protein CASSFQGLSGANVLTF.

Turning to this clone: The same CDR3 arises from other DNA sequences in this sample as well. This chain uses TRBV5-1 with TRBJ2-1, with D tentatively TRBD2 (6 bases). This CDR3 region has 16 residues. The germline CDR1 and CDR2 sequences are SGHRS and YFSETQ. The V end was cut by 0 bases, the J end by 0 bases, with 10 bases between. The CDR3 region is CASSLGGGSSYNEQFF. The CDR3 DNA is TGCGCCAGCAGCTTGGGTGGGGGGAGCTCCTACAATGAGCAGTTCTTC.

This chain connects TRBV15 to TRBJ2-3, with D perhaps matching TRBD2 (5 bases). V shed 0 bases and J shed 6 bases, with 13 bases lying between them. There are 15 residues in the CDR3. Germline assignment: CDR1 LNHNV and CDR2 YYDKDF (reference sequence). This chain's CDR3 is CATSRDHGEWDTQYF. The CDR3 nucleotides are TGTGCCACCAGCAGAGATCACGGGGAATGGGATACGCAGTATTTT.